This entry lists 32 T cell receptor beta chains sequenced from one sample in a study of T-cell memory formation after mild COVID-19. TCRdb itself ran the 5' RACE reads through MiXCR, one entry per CDR3 protein. The table has about 250,000 distinct CDR3 sequences, about 16% seen once. Sequenced material: PBMCs or a T cell subset sorted from them (not recorded which). The receptor set was obtained from a man aged 18 to 35 who had mild COVID-19 (a few samples of this study predate the infection). Cell type and time point are not known.

In this sample, this clonotype turned up a few times. The chain uses TRBV27 and TRBJ2-7, with 8 bases aligning to TRBD1. CDR1 MNHEY and CDR2 SMNVEV come from the germline V gene (reference sequence). V lost 10 bases, J lost 6 bases, and 14 bases stayed unmatched. The CDR3 covers 14 residues. CDR3 in DNA: TGTGCCACTACATCCCTTGACAGGGGTGGCGAGCAGTACTTC. Protein sequence: CATTSLDRGGEQYF.

There are a few counts of this clonotype. The V and J genes are TRBV7-8 and TRBJ1-1; unclear D gene. Trimming stripped 10 bases from V and 7 bases from J, with 10 bases between. CDR1 SGHVS and CDR2 FQNEAQ come from the germline V gene. The CDR3 spans 10 residues. The CDR3 sequence: CATSRSEAFF. The DNA for the CDR3 is TGTGCCACATCGAGGAGTGAAGCTTTCTTT.

The genes are TRBV5-6 and TRBJ2-7; TRBD2 matches at 7 bases. The CDR3 loop spans 14 amino acids. Germline assignment: CDR1 SGHDT and CDR2 YYEEEE. V dropped 3 bases and J dropped 2; count of bases not matched to a gene: 5. CDR3 nucleotides: TGTGCCAGCAGCTGGGGGGGACCCGCCTACGAGCAGTACTTC. Its translation: CASSWGGPAYEQYF. Filled out from reference TRBV5-6 and TRBJ2-7, the complete variable domain reads DAGVTQSPTHLIKTRGQQVTLRCSPKSGHDTVSWYQQALGQGPQFIFQYYEEEERQRGNFPDRFSGHQFPNYSSELNVNALLLGDSALYLCASSWGGPAYEQYFGPGTRLTVT.

This clonotype has just a few counts. CDR3 coding DNA: TGCGCCAGCAGCGCGACAGGGGGTTGGAATGGCTACACCTTC. Amino acid sequence: CASSATGGWNGYTF. This chain uses TRBV5-1 with TRBJ1-2, with TRBD1 identical over 9 bases. CDR3 size: 14 residues. Germline CDR1 SGHRS, CDR2 YFSETQ. The trim removed 4 bases at V and 6 bases at J, leaving 7 bases unmatched.

The rearrangement joins TRBV14 to TRBJ1-1; 10 bases are shared with TRBD1. The CDR3 length is 15 residues. Looked up from germline, CDR1 is SGHDN and CDR2 is FVKESK. With V trimmed by 5 bases and J by 3 bases, 6 bases remained unmatched. DNA of the CDR3: TGTGCCAGCAGCGAACCGGGACAGGGGCACACTGAAGCTTTCTTT. This codes for CASSEPGQGHTEAFF.

This clonotype was found many times. In DNA, the CDR3 is TGTGCCAGCAGAGGACAGGGGAACACAGATACGCAGTATTTT. Its translation: CASRGQGNTDTQYF. This chain connects TRBV6-6 to TRBJ2-3, with 9 bases identical to TRBD1. Losses at the gene ends were 6 bases for V and 2 bases for J; bases not matched to a gene: 3. The germline CDR1 and CDR2 sequences are MNHNY and SVGAGI (reference sequence). The CDR3 sequence is 14 residues long.

The gene calls are TRBV27 and TRBJ2-1; no definite D call. CDR1 is MNHEY and CDR2 is SMNVEV in the germline V gene (reference sequence). There are 15 residues in the CDR3. Trimming took off 6 bases at V and 4 bases at J, with 16 bases between the two ends. CDR3 region: CASRNPGGRYNEQFF. The CDR3 DNA is TGTGCCAGCAGAAATCCAGGCGGCCGTTACAATGAGCAGTTCTTC.

The CDR3 DNA reads TGCAGTGCTAGGGTAGATTCTGGGGCCAACGTCCTGACTTTC. Encoded protein: CSARVDSGANVLTF. This chain links TRBV20-1 with TRBJ2-6; D is uncertain. The CDR3 is 14 amino acids. The ends were cut back, 3 bases at V and 1 base at J, with 7 bases in the middle. Looked up from germline, CDR1 is DFQATT and CDR2 is SNEGSKA (reference sequence).

This chain joins TRBV27 and TRBJ2-5, with D unresolved. The CDR3 sequence is 15 residues long. Germline CDR1 reads MNHEY; CDR2 reads SMNVEV (reference sequence). V was trimmed by 7 bases and J by 2 bases, leaving 17 bases between them. CDR3 DNA sequence: TGTGCCAGCAAATTCTCCTGGGCAGCACAAGAGACCCAGTACTTC. It is translated as CASKFSWAAQETQYF.

CDR3 sequence: CASSIGGQGSVEQFF. CDR3 DNA: TGTGCCAGCAGCATTGGGGGACAGGGGTCGGTTGAGCAGTTCTTC. The chain has TRBV12-3 or TRBV12-4 and TRBJ2-1; 10 positions agree with TRBD1. The V gene end was trimmed by 6 bases and the J gene end by 9 bases; junction bases not matched to a gene: 11. The CDR3 runs to 15 residues.

This clonotype occurred a few times. The chain carries TRBV5-1 and TRBJ2-5, with D possibly matching TRBD1 (6 bases). CDR1 is SGHRS and CDR2 is YFSETQ in the germline V gene. This CDR3 has 13 residues. The germline V and J ends were trimmed by 2 bases and 5 bases, with 10 bases remaining between them. CDR3 amino acids: CASSFRGSETQYF. Here the CDR3 DNA reads TGCGCCAGCAGCTTTAGGGGGTCGGAGACCCAGTACTTC.

The V gene is TRBV7-2, the J gene TRBJ2-1; D is undetermined. Germline values: CDR1 SGHTA, CDR2 FQGNSA. There are 13 residues in the CDR3. The V and J ends lost 0 bases and 6 bases respectively, with 6 bases between them. The CDR3 nucleotides are TGTGCCAGCAGCTTAGCGGCCGTCAATGAGCAGTTCTTC. Residues: CASSLAAVNEQFF.

V usage is TRBV18 and J usage is TRBJ1-2; 7 bases fit TRBD1. The germline V gene encodes CDR1 KGHSH and CDR2 LQKENI. This CDR3 contains 14 residues. The V gene end was trimmed by 2 bases and the J gene end by 5 bases; junction bases not matched to a gene: 5. CDR3 DNA: TGTGCCAGCTCACCAGGACAGGAAAAGTATGGCTACACCTTC. This codes for CASSPGQEKYGYTF.

The rearrangement joins TRBV4-1 to TRBJ1-4; a possible D gene is TRBD1 (5 bases). Germline V gene data show CDR1 as MGHRA and CDR2 as YSYEKL. V lost 4 bases, J lost 5 bases, and 11 bases lay in between. The CDR3 is 14 amino acids. The CDR3 protein is CASSPRDGNEKLFF. CDR3 coding DNA: TGCGCCAGCAGCCCCCGGGACGGCAATGAAAAACTGTTTTTT.

This clonotype was seen a handful of times. The V gene is TRBV7-2, the J gene TRBJ1-1, with D tentatively TRBD1 (6 bases). Germline V gene lookup returns CDR1 SGHTA and CDR2 FQGNSA. The CDR3 length is 14 residues. Deletions cut 5 bases from V and 4 bases from J, with 14 bases between. In nucleotides, the CDR3 is TGTGCCAGCAGCGCGACAGGAGTTTTCACTGAAGCTTTCTTT. It translates to CASSATGVFTEAFF.

This clonotype was seen a few times. This chain uses TRBV6-2 or TRBV6-3 with TRBJ2-3, with TRBD2 identical over 11 bases. Germline lookup yields CDR1 MNHEY and CDR2 SVGEGT. The length of the CDR3 is 17 residues. Unmatched junction bases numbered 6, after V lost 2 bases and J lost 2 bases. In nucleotides, the CDR3 is TGTGCCAGCAGTTACGGGGGGACTAGCGGACCCACAGATACGCAGTATTTT. This encodes CASSYGGTSGPTDTQYF.

V gene TRBV6-5 combines with J gene TRBJ1-1; 9 bases align to TRBD1. The CDR3 has 16 residues. V shed 6 bases and J 5 bases; nucleotides not matched to a gene: 13. Germline V gene sequence: CDR1 MNHEY, CDR2 SVGAGI. The chain's CDR3 is CASSSDYRGRWTEAFF. CDR3 DNA sequence: TGTGCCAGCAGCTCCGATTACAGGGGGCGTTGGACTGAAGCTTTCTTT.

The rearrangement links TRBV29-1 to TRBJ1-6; D is possibly TRBD1 (5 bases). The germline V gene encodes CDR1 SQVTM and CDR2 ANQGSEA. CDR3 length: 13 residues. V gave up 7 bases and J gave up 5 bases, with 12 bases separating them. The CDR3 DNA is TGCAGCGCCCGACGAGGGGATAATTCACCCCTCCACTTT. This sequence encodes CSARRGDNSPLHF.

This clonotype has a handful of counts. The chain recombines TRBV7-2 with TRBJ1-5; the D gene is possibly TRBD1 (6 bases). Germline CDR1 and CDR2: SGHTA and FQGNSA. The CDR3 sequence is 14 residues long. Trimming stripped 3 bases from V and 3 bases from J, with 9 bases between. CDR3 nucleotides: TGTGCCAGCAGCTTCACAGGGTCCAATCAGCCCCAGCATTTT. Amino acid sequence: CASSFTGSNQPQHF.

The chain couples TRBV10-3 to TRBJ1-1; 10 bases align to TRBD1. CDR1 and CDR2 (germline): ENHRY, SYGVKD. The CDR3 covers 12 residues. V lost 8 bases to trimming and J lost 8 bases; unmatched junction nucleotides: 5. The CDR3 region has the DNA TGTGCCATCGGGACAGGGGTTGGGGAAGCTTTCTTT. Protein product: CAIGTGVGEAFF.

The chain recombines TRBV7-2 with TRBJ1-5; a weak D match, TRBD1 (6 bases). This CDR3 comprises 14 residues. Trimming shortened V by 6 bases and J by 7 bases, and 16 bases separated the two germline ends. CDR1 SGHTA and CDR2 FQGNSA come from the germline V gene. CDR3 loop: CASSPGDYQQPQHF. As DNA, the CDR3 is TGTGCCAGCAGTCCAGGGGACTATCAGCAGCCCCAGCATTTT. Full variable domain (missing parts from reference TRBV7-2 and TRBJ1-5): GAGVSQSPSNKVTEKGKDVELRCDPISGHTALYWYRQSLGQGLEFLIYFQGNSAPDKSGLPSDRFSAERTGGSVSTLTIQRTQQEDSAVYLCASSPGDYQQPQHFGDGTRLSIL.

The chain is built from TRBV7-6 and TRBJ1-1; D is possibly TRBD1 (5 bases). CDR3 length: 11 amino acids. Trimming took 5 bases from V and 10 from J, leaving 11 bases between them. Germline values: CDR1 SGHVS, CDR2 FNYEAQ. The CDR3 DNA sequence: TGTGCCAGCAGCCCTGGGGGAGTAGCTTTCTTT. Translation gives CASSPGGVAFF.

The CDR3 loop is CASSSRGRDLNSPLHF. The CDR3 DNA follows: TGTGCCAGCAGTTCCCGGGGGAGGGACCTTAATTCACCCCTCCACTTT. This sequence joins TRBV12-3 or TRBV12-4 and TRBJ1-6; tentative D call: TRBD1 (5 bases). The CDR3 sequence is 16 residues long. The germline V and J ends were trimmed by 4 bases and 6 bases, with 16 bases remaining between them.

This chain connects TRBV7-9 to TRBJ2-5; a weak D match, TRBD2 (6 bases). Trimming removed 0 bases at V and 4 bases at J, with 21 bases between. The CDR3 extends over 18 amino acids. Germline V CDR1 and CDR2: SEHNR, FQNEAQ (reference sequence). CDR3 in DNA: TGTGCCAGCAGCTTAGCGCGAGCTTCTAGCGAAAGTGGAGAGACCCAGTACTTC. It encodes CASSLARASSESGETQYF. Drawing the rest from reference TRBV7-9 and TRBJ2-5, the complete variable domain is DTGVSQNPRHKITKRGQNVTFRCDPISEHNRLYWYRQTLGQGPEFLTYFQNEAQLEKSRLLSDRFSAERPKGSFSTLEIQRTEQGDSAMYLCASSLARASSESGETQYFGPGTRLLVL.

This clonotype was seen at least ten times. The chain has TRBV12-3 or TRBV12-4 and TRBJ1-5, with a weak D call TRBD1 (6 bases). Between the trimmed V and J ends, which lost 4 bases and 0 bases, there was a span of 10 bases. This CDR3 has 15 residues. The CDR3 coding sequence is TGTGCCAGCAGTTCGGACAGATATAGCAATCAGCCCCAGCATTTT. Its protein product is CASSSDRYSNQPQHF.

This CDR3 reads CASTTSGVDTQYF. CDR3 DNA: TGTGCCAGCACGACTAGCGGGGTTGATACGCAGTATTTT. The genes are TRBV19 and TRBJ2-3; 11 bases are shared with TRBD2. This CDR3 region has 13 residues. CDR1 is LNHDA, CDR2 SQIVND, per germline (reference sequence). V was clipped by 9 bases and J by 6 bases; unmatched bases: 5.

The V gene is TRBV5-8, the J gene TRBJ2-5; no reliable D call. The germline V and J ends were trimmed by 4 bases and 7 bases, with 14 bases remaining between them. Germline assignment: CDR1 SGHTS and CDR2 YDEGEE. CDR3 length: 13 residues. CDR3 residues: CASSPFESLTQYF. The CDR3 coding sequence is TGTGCCAGCAGCCCGTTTGAGTCGTTGACCCAGTACTTC.

This clonotype has more than one count but fewer than ten. The chain has TRBV12-3 or TRBV12-4 and TRBJ1-2; D is ambiguous. The CDR3 spans 14 residues. The germline V and J ends were trimmed by 6 bases and 4 bases, with 15 bases remaining between them. CDR3 residues: CASREGRISYGYTF. The CDR3, as DNA: TGTGCCAGCAGGGAGGGCAGAATAAGCTATGGCTACACCTTC.

This clonotype was counted ten times or more. Here the CDR3 DNA reads TGCAGTGCTAGAGAGAGGGGGTTCAGGGACAATGAGCAGTTCTTC. It yields the protein CSARERGFRDNEQFF. The chain couples TRBV20-1 to TRBJ2-1; the D gene is possibly TRBD1 (6 bases). V was trimmed by 0 bases and J by 5 bases, leaving 14 bases between them. The CDR3 runs to 15 residues. Germline lookup yields CDR1 DFQATT and CDR2 SNEGSKA (reference sequence).

This clonotype was observed a few times. J is TRBJ2-7 and V is TRBV20-1; tentatively, D is TRBD1 (6 bases). V dropped 6 bases and J dropped 0 bases, with 12 bases sitting between them. Germline loops: CDR1 DFQATT, CDR2 SNEGSKA (reference sequence). CDR3 size: 13 residues. The CDR3 loop is CSAGDTHSYEQYF. The DNA for the CDR3 is TGCAGTGCGGGGGACACGCACTCCTACGAGCAGTACTTC.

The chain joins TRBV12-3 or TRBV12-4 to TRBJ1-1; D call uncertain. The CDR3 sequence is 13 residues long. Trimming took off 5 bases at V and 0 bases at J, with 7 bases between the two ends. The CDR3 loop is CASSPELNTEAFF. As DNA, the CDR3 is TGTGCCAGCAGTCCAGAACTGAACACTGAAGCTTTCTTT.

This chain links TRBV7-2 with TRBJ2-2; TRBD2 is a possible D gene (5 bases). The CDR3 has 14 amino acids. Trimming removed 3 bases from V and 6 bases from J, with 11 bases in between. Looked up from germline, CDR1 is SGHTA and CDR2 is FQGNSA. This chain's CDR3 is CASSFSPGSGELFF. The CDR3 DNA sequence: TGTGCCAGCAGCTTTTCGCCGGGGTCCGGGGAGCTGTTTTTT.